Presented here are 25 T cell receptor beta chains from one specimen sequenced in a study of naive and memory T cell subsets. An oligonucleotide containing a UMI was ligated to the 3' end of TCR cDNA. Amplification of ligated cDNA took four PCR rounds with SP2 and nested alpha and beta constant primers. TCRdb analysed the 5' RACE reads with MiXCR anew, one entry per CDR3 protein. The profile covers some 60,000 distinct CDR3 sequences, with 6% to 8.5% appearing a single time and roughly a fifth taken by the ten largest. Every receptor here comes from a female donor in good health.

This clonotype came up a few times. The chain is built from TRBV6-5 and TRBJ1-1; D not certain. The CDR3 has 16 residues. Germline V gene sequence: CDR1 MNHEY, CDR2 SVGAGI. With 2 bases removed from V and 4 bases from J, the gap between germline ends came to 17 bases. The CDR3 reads CASSYRRTPPRTEAFF. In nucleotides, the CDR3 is TGTGCCAGCAGTTACCGTCGGACGCCCCCCCGCACTGAAGCTTTCTTT.

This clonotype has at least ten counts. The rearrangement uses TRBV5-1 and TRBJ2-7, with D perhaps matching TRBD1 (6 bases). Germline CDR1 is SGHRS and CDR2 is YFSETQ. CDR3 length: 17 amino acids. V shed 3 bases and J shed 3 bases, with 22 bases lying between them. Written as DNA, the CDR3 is TGCGCCAGCAGCTCGCATTATTCCTGGACAGTGAGCTACGAGCAGTACTTC. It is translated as CASSSHYSWTVSYEQYF.

This CDR3 reads CASSPTTTSYGYTF. The CDR3 DNA reads as TGTGCCAGCTCACCTACTACAACTTCCTATGGCTACACCTTC. The V call is TRBV18, the J call TRBJ1-2; D call uncertain. CDR3 size: 14 residues. Germline lookup yields CDR1 KGHSH and CDR2 LQKENI. The V end lost 3 bases, the J end lost 4 bases, and 12 bases lay between the germline ends.

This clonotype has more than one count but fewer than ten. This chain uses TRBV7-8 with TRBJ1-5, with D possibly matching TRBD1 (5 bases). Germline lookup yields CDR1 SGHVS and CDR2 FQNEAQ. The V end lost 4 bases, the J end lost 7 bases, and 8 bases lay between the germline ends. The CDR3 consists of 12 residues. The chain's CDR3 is CASSSGRQPQHF. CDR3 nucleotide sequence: TGTGCCAGCAGCTCGGGACGGCAGCCCCAGCATTTT.

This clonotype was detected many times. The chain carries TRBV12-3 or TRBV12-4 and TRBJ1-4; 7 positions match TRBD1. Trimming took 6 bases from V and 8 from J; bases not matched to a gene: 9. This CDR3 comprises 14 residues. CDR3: CASRTTGSREKLFF. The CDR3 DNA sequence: TGTGCCAGCAGGACGACAGGGAGTCGAGAAAAACTGTTTTTT.

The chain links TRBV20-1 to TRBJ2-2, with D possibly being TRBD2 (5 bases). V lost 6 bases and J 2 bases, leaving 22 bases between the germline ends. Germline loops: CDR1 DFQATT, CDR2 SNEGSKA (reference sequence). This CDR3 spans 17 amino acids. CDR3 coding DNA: TGCAGTGCCCCGCCGGAGGATGTCAAGTTTAACACCGGGGAGCTGTTTTTT. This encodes CSAPPEDVKFNTGELFF.

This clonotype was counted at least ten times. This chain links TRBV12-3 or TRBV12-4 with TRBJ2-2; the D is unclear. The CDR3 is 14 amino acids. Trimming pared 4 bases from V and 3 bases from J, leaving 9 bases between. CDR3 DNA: TGTGCCAGCAGTTCGCGGTCGTACACCGGGGAGCTGTTTTTT. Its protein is CASSSRSYTGELFF.

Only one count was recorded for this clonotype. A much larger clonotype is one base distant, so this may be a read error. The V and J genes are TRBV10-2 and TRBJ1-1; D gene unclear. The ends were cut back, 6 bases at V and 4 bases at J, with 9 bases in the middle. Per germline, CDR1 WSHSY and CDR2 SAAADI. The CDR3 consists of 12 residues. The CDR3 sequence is CASRMGSTEAFF. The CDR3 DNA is TGCGCCAGCAGGATGGGTAGCACTGAAGCTTTCTTT.

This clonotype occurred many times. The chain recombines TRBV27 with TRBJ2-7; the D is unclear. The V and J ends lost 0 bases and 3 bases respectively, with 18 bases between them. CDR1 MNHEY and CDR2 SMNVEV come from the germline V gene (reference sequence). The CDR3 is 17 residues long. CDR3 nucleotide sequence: TGTGCCAGCAGTTTATCGTTAGGTTTGGAAACCTACTACGAGCAGTACTTC. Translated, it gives CASSLSLGLETYYEQYF.

As DNA, the CDR3 is TGTGCCATCAGTGAGCCAGGGGAAGCCTTATACAATGAGCAGTTCTTC. This translates into CAISEPGEALYNEQFF. The rearrangement uses TRBV10-3 and TRBJ2-1; possibly TRBD1 for D (6 bases). The germline V gene encodes CDR1 ENHRY and CDR2 SYGVKD. V was clipped by 2 bases and J by 4 bases, with 15 bases between them. The CDR3 contains 16 residues.

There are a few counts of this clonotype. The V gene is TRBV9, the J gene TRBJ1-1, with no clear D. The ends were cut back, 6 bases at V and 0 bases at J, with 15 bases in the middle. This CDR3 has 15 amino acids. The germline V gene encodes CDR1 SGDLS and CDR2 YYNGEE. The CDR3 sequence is CASTLMTNMNTEAFF. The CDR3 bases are TGTGCCAGCACCCTTATGACAAACATGAACACTGAAGCTTTCTTT. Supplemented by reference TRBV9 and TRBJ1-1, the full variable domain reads DSGVTQTPKHLITATGQRVTLRCSPRSGDLSVYWYQQSLDQGLQFLIQYYNGEERAKGNILERFSAQQFPDLHSELNLSSLELGDSALYFCASTLMTNMNTEAFFGQGTRLTVV.

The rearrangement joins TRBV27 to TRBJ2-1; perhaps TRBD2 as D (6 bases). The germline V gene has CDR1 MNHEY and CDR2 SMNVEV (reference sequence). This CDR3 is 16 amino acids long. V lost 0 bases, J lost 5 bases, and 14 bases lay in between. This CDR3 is CASSLSTSPRHNEQFF. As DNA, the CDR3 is TGTGCCAGCAGTTTATCGACTAGTCCGAGACACAATGAGCAGTTCTTC.

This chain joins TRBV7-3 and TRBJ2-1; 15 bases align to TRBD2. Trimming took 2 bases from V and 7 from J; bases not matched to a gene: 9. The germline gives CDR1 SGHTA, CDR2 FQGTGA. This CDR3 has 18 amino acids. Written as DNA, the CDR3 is TGTGCCAGCAGCTTATTACTGCGGACTAGCGGGGGGGAAAATGAGCAGTTCTTC. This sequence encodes CASSLLLRTSGGENEQFF.

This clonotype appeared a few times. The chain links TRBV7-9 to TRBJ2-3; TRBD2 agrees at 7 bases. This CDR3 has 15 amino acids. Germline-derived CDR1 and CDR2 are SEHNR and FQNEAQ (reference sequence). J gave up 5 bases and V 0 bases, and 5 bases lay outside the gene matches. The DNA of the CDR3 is TGTGCCAGCAGCTTAGCCGCGGGAGTGGTAGATACGCAGTATTTT. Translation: CASSLAAGVVDTQYF.

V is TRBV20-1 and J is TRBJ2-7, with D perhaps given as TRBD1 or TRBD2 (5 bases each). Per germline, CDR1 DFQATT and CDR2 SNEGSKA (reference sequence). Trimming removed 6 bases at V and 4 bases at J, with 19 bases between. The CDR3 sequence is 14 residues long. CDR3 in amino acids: CSADRDARVYEQYF. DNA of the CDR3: TGCAGTGCGGACCGGGACGCAAGGGTTTACGAGCAGTACTTC.

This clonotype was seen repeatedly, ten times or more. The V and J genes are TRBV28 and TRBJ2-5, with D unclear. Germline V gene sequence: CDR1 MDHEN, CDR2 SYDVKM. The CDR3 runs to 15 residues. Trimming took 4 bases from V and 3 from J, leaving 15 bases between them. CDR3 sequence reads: CASSSTDVGEETQYF. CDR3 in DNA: TGTGCCAGCAGTTCGACGGATGTCGGCGAAGAGACCCAGTACTTC.

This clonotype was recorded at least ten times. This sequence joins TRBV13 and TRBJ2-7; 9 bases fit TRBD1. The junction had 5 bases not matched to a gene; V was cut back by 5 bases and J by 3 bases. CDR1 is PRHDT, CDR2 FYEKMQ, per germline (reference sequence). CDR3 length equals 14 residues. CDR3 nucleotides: TGTGCCAGCAGCCCGGGACAGGGAAACTACGAGCAGTACTTC. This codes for CASSPGQGNYEQYF.

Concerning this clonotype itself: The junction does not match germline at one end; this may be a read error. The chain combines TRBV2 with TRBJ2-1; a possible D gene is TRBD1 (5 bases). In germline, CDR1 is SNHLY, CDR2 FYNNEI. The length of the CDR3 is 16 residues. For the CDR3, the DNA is TGTGCCAGCAGCGAAGAAGGGGTATTCGTCGGCAATGAGCAGTTCTTC. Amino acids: CASSEEGVFVGNEQFF.

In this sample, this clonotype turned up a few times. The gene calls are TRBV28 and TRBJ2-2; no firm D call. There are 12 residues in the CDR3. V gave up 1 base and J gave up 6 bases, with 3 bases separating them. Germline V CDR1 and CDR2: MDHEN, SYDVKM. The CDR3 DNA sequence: TGTGCCAGCAGTTTATTGCCCGGGGAGCTGTTTTTT. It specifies CASSLLPGELFF.

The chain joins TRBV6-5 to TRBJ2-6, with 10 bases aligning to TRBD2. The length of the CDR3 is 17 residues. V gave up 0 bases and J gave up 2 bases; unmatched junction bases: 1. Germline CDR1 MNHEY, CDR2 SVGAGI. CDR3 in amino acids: CASSYSTSGAGANVLTF. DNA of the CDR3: TGTGCCAGCAGTTACTCAACTAGCGGGGCTGGGGCCAACGTCCTGACTTTC.

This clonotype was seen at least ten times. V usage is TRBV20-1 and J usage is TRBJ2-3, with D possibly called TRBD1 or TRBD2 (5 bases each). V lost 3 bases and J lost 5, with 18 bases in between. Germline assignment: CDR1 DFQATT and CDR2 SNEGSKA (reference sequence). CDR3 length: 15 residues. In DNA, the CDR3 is TGCAGTGCTAGCCCCCTGGGGGAGCGCAAAGATACGCAGTATTTT. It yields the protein CSASPLGERKDTQYF.

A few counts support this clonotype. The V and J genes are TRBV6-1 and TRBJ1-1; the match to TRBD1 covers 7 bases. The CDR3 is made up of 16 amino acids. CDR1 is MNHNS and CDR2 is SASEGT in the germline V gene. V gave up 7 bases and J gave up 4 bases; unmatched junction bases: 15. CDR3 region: CASMENHETGRTEAFF. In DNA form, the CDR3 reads TGTGCCAGCATGGAAAATCATGAGACAGGGCGCACTGAAGCTTTCTTT.

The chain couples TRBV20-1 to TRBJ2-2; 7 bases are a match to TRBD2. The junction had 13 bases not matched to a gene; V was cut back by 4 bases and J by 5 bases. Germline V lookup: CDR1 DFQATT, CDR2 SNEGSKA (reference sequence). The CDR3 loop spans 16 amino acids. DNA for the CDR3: TGCAGTGCTACCTCTGCGGCGGGAGTAGGTACCGGGGAGCTGTTTTTT. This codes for CSATSAAGVGTGELFF.

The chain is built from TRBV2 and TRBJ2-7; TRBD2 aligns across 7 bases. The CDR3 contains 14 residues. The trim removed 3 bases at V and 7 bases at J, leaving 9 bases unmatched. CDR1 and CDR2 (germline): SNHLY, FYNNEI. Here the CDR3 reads CASSERGSVGEQYF. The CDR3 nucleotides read TGTGCCAGCAGTGAGCGCGGGAGCGTGGGTGAGCAGTACTTC.

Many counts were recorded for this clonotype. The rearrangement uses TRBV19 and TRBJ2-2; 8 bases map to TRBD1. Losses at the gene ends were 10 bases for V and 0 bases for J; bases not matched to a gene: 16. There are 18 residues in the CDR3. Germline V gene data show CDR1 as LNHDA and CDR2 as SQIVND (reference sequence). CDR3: CATPRQGQNPANTGELFF. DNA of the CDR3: TGTGCCACCCCGAGACAGGGGCAGAACCCCGCGAACACCGGGGAGCTGTTTTTT.